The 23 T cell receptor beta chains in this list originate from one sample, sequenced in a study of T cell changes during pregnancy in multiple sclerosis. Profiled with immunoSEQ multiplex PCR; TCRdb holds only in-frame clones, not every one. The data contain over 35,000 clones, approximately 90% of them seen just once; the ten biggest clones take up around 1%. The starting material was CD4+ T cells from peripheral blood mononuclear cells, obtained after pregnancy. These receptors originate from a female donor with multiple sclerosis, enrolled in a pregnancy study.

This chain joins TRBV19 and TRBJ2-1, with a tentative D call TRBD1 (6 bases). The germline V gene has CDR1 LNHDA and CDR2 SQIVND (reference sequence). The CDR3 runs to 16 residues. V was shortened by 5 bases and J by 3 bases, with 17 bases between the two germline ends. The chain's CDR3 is CASSSPPGTFYNEQFF. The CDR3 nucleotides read TGTGCCAGTAGTTCCCCGCCAGGGACATTCTACAATGAGCAGTTCTTC.

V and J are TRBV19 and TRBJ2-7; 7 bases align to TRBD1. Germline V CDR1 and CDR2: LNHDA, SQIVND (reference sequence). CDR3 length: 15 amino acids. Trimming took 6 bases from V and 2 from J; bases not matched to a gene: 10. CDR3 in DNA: TGTGCCAGTAGCTCATCCGGGACAGTCCCCTACGAGCAGTACTTC. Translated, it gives CASSSSGTVPYEQYF.

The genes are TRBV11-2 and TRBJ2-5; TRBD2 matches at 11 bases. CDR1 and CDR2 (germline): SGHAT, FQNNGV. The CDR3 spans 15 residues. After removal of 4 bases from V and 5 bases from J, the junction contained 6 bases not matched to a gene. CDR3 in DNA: TGTGCCAGCAGCTCGGTAGCGGGGGGGCCGGAGACCCAGTACTTC. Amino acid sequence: CASSSVAGGPETQYF.

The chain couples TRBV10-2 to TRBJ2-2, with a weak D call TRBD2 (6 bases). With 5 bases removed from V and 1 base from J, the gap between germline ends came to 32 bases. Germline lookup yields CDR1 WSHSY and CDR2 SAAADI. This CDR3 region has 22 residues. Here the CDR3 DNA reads TGCGCCAGCAGTCCTCACCTGGTTGCGAGGGACTCTTACAGAAGGAACACCGGGGAGCTGTTTTTT. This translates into CASSPHLVARDSYRRNTGELFF.

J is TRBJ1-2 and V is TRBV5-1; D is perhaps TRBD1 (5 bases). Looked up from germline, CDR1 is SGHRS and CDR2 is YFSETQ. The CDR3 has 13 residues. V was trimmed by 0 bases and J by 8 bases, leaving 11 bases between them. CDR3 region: CASSLARGEGYTF. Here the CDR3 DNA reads TGCGCCAGCAGCTTGGCCCGGGGGGAAGGCTACACCTTC.

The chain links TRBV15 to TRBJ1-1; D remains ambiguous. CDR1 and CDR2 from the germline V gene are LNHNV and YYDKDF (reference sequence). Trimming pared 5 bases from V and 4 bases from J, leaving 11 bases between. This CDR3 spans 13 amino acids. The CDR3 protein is CATSFSSGTEAFF. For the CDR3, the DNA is TGTGCCACCAGCTTTTCCTCCGGCACTGAAGCTTTCTTT.

CDR3 sequence reads: CASSRQILYEQYF. The CDR3 DNA is TGTGCCAGCAGTCGACAGATCCTTTACGAGCAGTACTTC. The chain has TRBV7-2 and TRBJ2-7; a weak D match, TRBD1 (5 bases). CDR1 is SGHTA and CDR2 is FQGNSA in the germline V gene. Trimming cost V 6 bases and J 4 bases, with 13 bases left between them. CDR3 length: 13 amino acids.

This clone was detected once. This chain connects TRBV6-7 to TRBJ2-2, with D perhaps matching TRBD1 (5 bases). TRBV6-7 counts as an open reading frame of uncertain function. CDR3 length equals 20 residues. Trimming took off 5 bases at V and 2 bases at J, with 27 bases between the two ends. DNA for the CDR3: TGTGCCAGCAGTCCCCTCGCCGGGCCTCTAAGGGGAATTAACACCGGGGAGCTGTTTTTT. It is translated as CASSPLAGPLRGINTGELFF.

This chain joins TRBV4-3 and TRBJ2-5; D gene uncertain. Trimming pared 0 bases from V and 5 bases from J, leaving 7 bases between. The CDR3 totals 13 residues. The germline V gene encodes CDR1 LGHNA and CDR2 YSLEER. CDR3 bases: TGCGCCAGCAGCCAAGAACTGAGGGAGACCCAGTACTTC. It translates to CASSQELRETQYF.

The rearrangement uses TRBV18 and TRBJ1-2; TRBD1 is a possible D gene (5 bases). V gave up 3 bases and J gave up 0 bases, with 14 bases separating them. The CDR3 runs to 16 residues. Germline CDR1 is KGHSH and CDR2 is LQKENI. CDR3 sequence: CASSPRQIGTNYGYTF. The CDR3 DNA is TGTGCCAGCTCACCTCGACAGATAGGAACTAACTATGGCTACACCTTC.

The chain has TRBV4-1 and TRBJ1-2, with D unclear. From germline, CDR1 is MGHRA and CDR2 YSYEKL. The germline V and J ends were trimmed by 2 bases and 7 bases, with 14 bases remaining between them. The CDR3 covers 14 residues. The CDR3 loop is CASSQSLDSTGYTF. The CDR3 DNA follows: TGCGCCAGCAGCCAATCACTGGACTCTACTGGCTACACCTTC.

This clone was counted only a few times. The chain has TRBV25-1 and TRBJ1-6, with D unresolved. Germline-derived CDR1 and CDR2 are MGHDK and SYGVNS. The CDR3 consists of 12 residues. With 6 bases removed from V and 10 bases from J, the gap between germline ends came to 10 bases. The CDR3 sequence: CASRQDHSPLHF. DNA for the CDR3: TGTGCCAGCAGGCAGGATCACTCACCCCTCCACTTT.

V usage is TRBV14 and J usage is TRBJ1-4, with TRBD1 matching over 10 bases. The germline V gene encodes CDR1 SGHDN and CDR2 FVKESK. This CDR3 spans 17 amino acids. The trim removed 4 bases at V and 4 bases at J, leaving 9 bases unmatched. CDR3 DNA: TGTGCCAGCAGCCCTCTTGCTGGGGACAGGGGTAATGAAAAACTGTTTTTT. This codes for CASSPLAGDRGNEKLFF. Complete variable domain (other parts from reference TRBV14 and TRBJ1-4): EAGVTQFPSHSVIEKGQTVTLRCDPISGHDNLYWYRRVMGKEIKFLLHFVKESKQDESGMPNNRFLAERTGGTYSTLKVQPAELEDSGVYFCASSPLAGDRGNEKLFFGSGTQLSVL.

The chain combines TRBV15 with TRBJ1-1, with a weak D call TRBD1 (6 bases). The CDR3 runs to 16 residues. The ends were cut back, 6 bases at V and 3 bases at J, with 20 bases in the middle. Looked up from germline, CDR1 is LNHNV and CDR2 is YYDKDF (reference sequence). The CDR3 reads CATRSRFQGRDTEAFF. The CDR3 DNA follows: TGTGCCACCAGATCGAGGTTCCAGGGGAGGGACACTGAAGCTTTCTTT.

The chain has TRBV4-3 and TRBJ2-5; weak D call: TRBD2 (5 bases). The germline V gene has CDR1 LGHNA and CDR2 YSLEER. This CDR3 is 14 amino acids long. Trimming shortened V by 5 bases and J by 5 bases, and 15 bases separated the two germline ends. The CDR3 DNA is TGCGCCAGCAGCGAGGACTTACTCGGGGAGACCCAGTACTTC. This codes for CASSEDLLGETQYF.

DNA of the CDR3: TGCGCCAGCAGCCAAGCCCGTCAAGAGACCCAGTACTTC. This sequence encodes CASSQARQETQYF. The rearrangement joins TRBV4-1 to TRBJ2-5; D is unresolved. The germline V gene has CDR1 MGHRA and CDR2 YSYEKL. CDR3 size: 13 residues. Trimming cost V 1 base and J 2 bases, with 5 bases left between them.

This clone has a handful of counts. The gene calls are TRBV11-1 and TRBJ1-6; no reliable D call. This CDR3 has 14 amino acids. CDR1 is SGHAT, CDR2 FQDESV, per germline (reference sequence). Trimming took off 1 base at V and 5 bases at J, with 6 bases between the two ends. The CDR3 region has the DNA TGTGCCAGCAGCTTAGAGCCGCATAATTCACCCCTCCACTTT. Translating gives CASSLEPHNSPLHF.

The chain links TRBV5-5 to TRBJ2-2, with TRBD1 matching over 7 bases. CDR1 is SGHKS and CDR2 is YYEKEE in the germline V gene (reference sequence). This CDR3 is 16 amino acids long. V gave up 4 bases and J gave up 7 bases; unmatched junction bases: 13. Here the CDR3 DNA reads TGTGCCAGCAGCCGACGGACAGGTCAATACGACGGGGAGCTGTTTTTT. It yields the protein CASSRRTGQYDGELFF.

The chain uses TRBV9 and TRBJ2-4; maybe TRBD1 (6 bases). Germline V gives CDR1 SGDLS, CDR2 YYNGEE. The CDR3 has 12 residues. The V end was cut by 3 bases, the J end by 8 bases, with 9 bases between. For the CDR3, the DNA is TGTGCCAGCAGCGATCAGGGGTACATTCAGTACTTC. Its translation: CASSDQGYIQYF.

This CDR3 is CASSRDSRERAFF. CDR3 DNA sequence: TGTGCCAGCTCAAGAGACAGTAGAGAACGAGCTTTCTTT. The chain links TRBV2 to TRBJ1-1, with D maybe TRBD1 (5 bases). The CDR3 runs 13 residues. The V and J ends lost 8 bases and 10 bases respectively, with 20 bases between them. Germline V lookup: CDR1 SNHLY, CDR2 FYNNEI.

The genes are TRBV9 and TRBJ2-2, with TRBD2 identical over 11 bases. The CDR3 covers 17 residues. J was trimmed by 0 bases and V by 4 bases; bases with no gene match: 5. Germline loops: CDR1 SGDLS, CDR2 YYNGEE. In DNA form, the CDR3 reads TGTGCCAGCAGCTTAGCGGGGGGGATTTCGAACACCGGGGAGCTGTTTTTT. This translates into CASSLAGGISNTGELFF.

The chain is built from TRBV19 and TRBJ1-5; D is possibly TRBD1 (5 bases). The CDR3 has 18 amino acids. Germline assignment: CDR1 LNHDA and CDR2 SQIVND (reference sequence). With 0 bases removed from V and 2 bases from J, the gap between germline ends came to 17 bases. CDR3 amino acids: CASSIDYFAGYGNQPQHF. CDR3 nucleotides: TGTGCCAGTAGTATAGACTATTTTGCAGGGTACGGCAATCAGCCCCAGCATTTT.

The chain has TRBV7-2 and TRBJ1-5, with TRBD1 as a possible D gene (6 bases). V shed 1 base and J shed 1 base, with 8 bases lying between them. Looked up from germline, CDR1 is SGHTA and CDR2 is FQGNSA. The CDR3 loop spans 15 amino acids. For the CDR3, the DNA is TGTGCCAGCAGCTTAGGCAGGGGAAGCAATCAGCCCCAGCATTTT. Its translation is CASSLGRGSNQPQHF.